The TCR beta chain under discussion was sequenced for a study of monozygotic twins with cystic fibrosis. Trimming cost V 4 bases and J 1 base, with 13 bases left between them. The germline V gene encodes CDR1 MGHRA and CDR2 YSYEKL. There are 15 residues in the CDR3. Sequencing used immunoSEQ multiplex PCR; TCRdb keeps in-frame clones, though not all of them. The sample holds roughly 20,000 clones, nearly 98% seen once. The chain is built from TRBV4-1 and TRBJ1-1; D may be TRBD1 (6 bases). This TCR derives from a woman in her thirties with cystic fibrosis. What was sequenced was blood. The CDR3 nucleotides read TGCGCCAGCAGCCGGAGCCTGACAGGGAACACTGAAGCTTTCTTT. Translating it yields CASSRSLTGNTEAFF.